One sample yielded the 15 T cell receptor beta chains listed below, sequenced in a study of control samples from healthy donors and cancer patients. Clones were read by immunoSEQ multiplex PCR, and TCRdb kept only the in-frame ones, dropping some. The data hold approximately 60,000 clones, with under 95% observed a single time. The sample was PBMCs. The receptors stem from a man aged 25 to 45 with colorectal cancer.

The chain combines TRBV7-8 with TRBJ2-3, with TRBD2 matching 8 bases. The V gene end was trimmed by 1 base and the J gene end by 3 bases; junction bases not matched to a gene: 6. The CDR3 length is 16 residues. Germline loops: CDR1 SGHVS, CDR2 FQNEAQ. The CDR3: CASSLVGGGTTDTQYF. The CDR3 bases are TGTGCCAGCAGCTTAGTTGGCGGGGGGACTACAGATACGCAGTATTTT.

The chain joins TRBV7-9 to TRBJ2-2; 11 positions agree with TRBD2. With 5 bases clipped from V and 1 base from J, the junction kept 3 bases outside the gene matches. Germline V CDR1 and CDR2: SEHNR, FQNEAQ (reference sequence). This CDR3 has 16 residues. CDR3: CASSPLAGVNTGELFF. The CDR3 nucleotides are TGTGCCAGCAGCCCACTAGCGGGGGTGAACACCGGGGAGCTGTTTTTT. The variable domain in full, with the rest retrieved from reference TRBV7-9 and TRBJ2-2, is DTGVSQNPRHKITKRGQNVTFRCDPISEHNRLYWYRQTLGQGPEFLTYFQNEAQLEKSRLLSDRFSAERPKGSFSTLEIQRTEQGDSAMYLCASSPLAGVNTGELFFGEGSRLTVL.

The chain couples TRBV5-6 to TRBJ1-6; maybe TRBD1 (5 bases). The CDR3 runs to 15 residues. Trimming removed 0 bases from V and 10 bases from J, with 14 bases in between. Germline V lookup: CDR1 SGHDT, CDR2 YYEEEE. This chain's CDR3 is CASSLAQGQGSPLHF. The CDR3 DNA reads TGTGCCAGCAGCTTGGCCCAGGGTCAGGGCTCACCCCTCCACTTT.

This clone was observed a handful of times. The J gene is TRBJ2-5, the V gene TRBV19, with unresolved D. There are 11 residues in the CDR3. V dropped 3 bases and J dropped 4 bases, with 3 bases sitting between them. The germline V gene encodes CDR1 LNHDA and CDR2 SQIVND (reference sequence). Here the CDR3 DNA reads TGTGCCAGTAGTATCTCAGAGACCCAGTACTTC. Translating it yields CASSISETQYF.

The V call is TRBV13, the J call TRBJ1-2; 9 bases align to TRBD1. CDR1 and CDR2 from the germline V gene are PRHDT and FYEKMQ (reference sequence). Trimming cost V 3 bases and J 4 bases; bases outside gene matches: 3. This CDR3 is built from 14 residues. The CDR3 region has the DNA TGTGCCAGCAGCTTGGGGACAGGGACCTATGGCTACACCTTC. This sequence encodes CASSLGTGTYGYTF.

Here the CDR3 DNA reads TGTGCCACCAGCAACTCAGGAAACACCATATATTTT. Protein sequence: CATSNSGNTIYF. The chain links TRBV15 to TRBJ1-3; no clear D. CDR1 and CDR2 from the germline V gene are LNHNV and YYDKDF (reference sequence). V was clipped by 4 bases and J by 4 bases, with 5 bases between them. The CDR3 is made up of 12 amino acids.

The V gene is TRBV5-4, the J gene TRBJ2-2; 9 nucleotides line up with TRBD1. V lost 4 bases, J lost 5 bases, and 6 bases stayed unmatched. CDR3 length: 15 amino acids. Germline CDR1 SGHNT, CDR2 YYREEE (reference sequence). The CDR3 reads CASSRRQGGTGELFF. DNA of the CDR3: TGTGCCAGCAGCAGGAGACAGGGGGGGACCGGGGAGCTGTTTTTT.

The J gene is TRBJ1-1, the V gene TRBV11-2, with unresolved D. The V end was cut by 0 bases, the J end by 4 bases, with 6 bases between. Per the germline V gene, CDR1 is SGHAT and CDR2 is FQNNGV. The CDR3 is 13 residues long. The CDR3 region is CASSLEVGTEAFF. CDR3 DNA: TGTGCCAGCAGCTTAGAGGTGGGCACTGAAGCTTTCTTT.

This chain uses TRBV29-1 with TRBJ2-5, with 7 bases that match TRBD1. Germline CDR1 SQVTM, CDR2 ANQGSEA. This CDR3 comprises 11 residues. The junction had 3 bases not matched to a gene; V was cut back by 7 bases and J by 4 bases. DNA of the CDR3: TGCAGCGGGTACAGGGGAGAGACCCAGTACTTC. It is translated as CSGYRGETQYF.

V usage is TRBV11-3 and J usage is TRBJ2-1; no clear D gene. Trimming removed 5 bases from V and 4 bases from J, with 12 bases in between. Germline assignment: CDR1 SGHNT and CDR2 YENEEA. The CDR3 runs 14 residues. CDR3 sequence (DNA): TGTGCCAGCAGCCCCGGCCGAGAGTACAATGAGCAGTTCTTC. This gives the protein CASSPGREYNEQFF.

This clone appeared a single time. This chain connects TRBV5-1 to TRBJ2-5, with 8 positions matching TRBD2. J gave up 11 bases and V 2 bases, and 5 bases lay outside the gene matches. Germline V gene lookup returns CDR1 SGHRS and CDR2 YFSETQ. This CDR3 spans 12 amino acids. As DNA, the CDR3 is TGCGCCAGCAGCTTTTTAGGGACTAGTCAGTACTTC. Amino acids: CASSFLGTSQYF.

The chain couples TRBV30 to TRBJ1-3; possible D gene TRBD1, 5 bases. In germline, CDR1 is GTSNPN, CDR2 SVGIG (reference sequence). This CDR3 contains 12 residues. Trimming stripped 8 bases from V and 0 bases from J, with 8 bases between. The CDR3 region is CAHRSSGNTIYF. The CDR3 DNA reads TGTGCCCACAGGAGCTCTGGAAACACCATATATTTT.

The rearrangement joins TRBV30 to TRBJ1-1, with D hard to call. V was pared by 2 bases and J by 0 bases, with 10 bases between. The CDR3 totals 14 residues. CDR1 and CDR2 (germline): GTSNPN, SVGIG (reference sequence). The CDR3 loop reads CAWSPQLLNTEAFF. The CDR3 DNA reads as TGTGCCTGGAGTCCCCAGCTATTGAACACTGAAGCTTTCTTT.

The CDR3 loop is CASSQDAADGQPQHF. In DNA form, the CDR3 reads TGCGCCAGCAGCCAAGATGCGGCAGACGGACAGCCCCAGCATTTT. The chain joins TRBV4-1 to TRBJ1-5, with D uncertain. V was pared by 0 bases and J by 7 bases, with 13 bases between. CDR1 and CDR2 (germline): MGHRA, YSYEKL. This CDR3 is 15 amino acids long.

V and J are TRBV19 and TRBJ2-5; no reliable D call. The CDR3 is made up of 14 amino acids. V lost 7 bases to trimming and J lost 2 bases, with 14 bases between them. Per the germline V gene, CDR1 is LNHDA and CDR2 is SQIVND (reference sequence). CDR3 loop: CASIRKASQETQYF. In nucleotides, the CDR3 is TGTGCCAGTATCAGGAAGGCGTCTCAAGAGACCCAGTACTTC.